A selection of T cell receptor beta chains follows, all from one sample in a study of graft-versus-host responses after intestinal transplantation. These TCRs' antigens remain unknown. Method: immunoSEQ multiplex PCR; TCRdb's copy keeps in-frame clones and lacks some. Altogether tens of thousands of clones are present, 70% to 90% being singletons, with the ten largest covering roughly 2.5%. The input for sequencing was unstimulated CD8+ T cells sorted from spleen or lymph node cells, taken before intestinal transplant. The receptor set was obtained from a human donor who received an intestinal transplant. CDR3s include the opening cysteine and the closing phenylalanine or tryptophan. A D gene is named only where the DNA matches it firmly.

DNA: TGCGCCAGTTCTCAGGGGGCGCGGTACTATGGCTACACCTTC
CDR3: CASSQGARYYGYTF
V: TRBV10-1
D: TRBD1
J: TRBJ1-2

DNA: TGCGCCAGCAGTCAATCGGGACTTCATAGCAATCAGCCCCAGCATTTT
CDR3: CASSQSGLHSNQPQHF
V: TRBV23-1
D: -
J: TRBJ1-5

DNA: TGCGCCAGCAGTGACTCGCGCGGCAATGAGCAGTTCTTC
CDR3: CASSDSRGNEQFF
V: TRBV10-2
D: -
J: TRBJ2-1

DNA: TGTGCCAGCGACTCAAGAGGCAATCAGCCCCAGCATTTT
CDR3: CASDSRGNQPQHF
V: TRBV2
D: -
J: TRBJ1-5

DNA: TGTGCCAGCAGGGGTATTGGGGCTCAAGAGACCCAGTACTTC
CDR3: CASRGIGAQETQYF
V: TRBV2
D: -
J: TRBJ2-5

DNA: TGCGCCAGCAGCTTGTGGGTTCGGCAGGTCTCCTACAATGAGCAGTTCTTC
CDR3: CASSLWVRQVSYNEQFF
V: TRBV5-1
D: -
J: TRBJ2-1

DNA: TGTGCCAGCAGTGACGGGACAGAATATGAAGCTTTCTTT
CDR3: CASSDGTEYEAFF
V: TRBV6-1
D: TRBD1
J: TRBJ1-1

DNA: TGTGCCAGCAGTTTATCGGGTCAGGGTGTAAAGTACGAGCAGTACTTC
CDR3: CASSLSGQGVKYEQYF
V: TRBV27
D: -
J: TRBJ2-7

DNA: TGTGCCAGCAGCTTAGTCCCCACCAGGGACAGAAATGAAAAACTGTTTTTT
CDR3: CASSLVPTRDRNEKLFF
V: TRBV11-2
D: TRBD1
J: TRBJ1-4

DNA: TGTGCCAGCAGGAGATACTTCGTACCCCAAGAGACCCAGTACTTC
CDR3: CASRRYFVPQETQYF
V: TRBV2
D: -
J: TRBJ2-5